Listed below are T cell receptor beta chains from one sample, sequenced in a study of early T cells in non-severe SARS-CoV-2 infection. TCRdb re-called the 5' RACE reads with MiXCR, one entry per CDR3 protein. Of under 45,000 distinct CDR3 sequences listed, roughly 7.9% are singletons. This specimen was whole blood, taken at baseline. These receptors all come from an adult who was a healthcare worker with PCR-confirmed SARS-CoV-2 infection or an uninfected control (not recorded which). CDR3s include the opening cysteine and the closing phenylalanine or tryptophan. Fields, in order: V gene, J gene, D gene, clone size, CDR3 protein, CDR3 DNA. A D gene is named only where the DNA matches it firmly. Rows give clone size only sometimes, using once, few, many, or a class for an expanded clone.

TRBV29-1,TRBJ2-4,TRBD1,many,CSVEVGTGAKNIQYF,TGCAGCGTTGAAGTAGGGACAGGGGCCAAAAACATTCAGTACTTC
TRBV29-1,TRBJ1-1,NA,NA,CSVKWETEAFF,TGCAGCGTTAAATGGGAGACTGAAGCTTTCTTT
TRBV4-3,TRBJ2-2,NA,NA,CASRPAEDSYTGELFF,TGCGCCAGCAGGCCTGCCGAGGACTCCTACACCGGGGAGCTGTTTTTT
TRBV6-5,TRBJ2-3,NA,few,CASSYGSLTTDTQYF,TGTGCCAGCAGTTACGGCTCATTGACCACAGATACGCAGTATTTT
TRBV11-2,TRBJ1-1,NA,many,CASSLGVQGMPEAFF,TGTGCCAGCAGCTTAGGAGTACAGGGTATGCCTGAAGCTTTCTTT
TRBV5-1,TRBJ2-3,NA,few,CASSLDTDTQYF,TGCGCCAGCAGCTTGGACACAGATACGCAGTATTTT
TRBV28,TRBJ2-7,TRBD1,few,CASSTGTGSYEQYF,TGTGCCAGCAGTACCGGGACAGGTTCCTACGAGCAGTACTTC
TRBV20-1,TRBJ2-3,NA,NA,CSAIRDSDTQYF,TGCAGTGCTATTCGGGACTCAGATACGCAGTATTTT
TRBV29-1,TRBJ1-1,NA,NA,CSVDPRDPAFF,TGCAGCGTTGACCCCCGCGACCCGGCTTTCTTT
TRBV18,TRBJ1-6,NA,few,CASSRDPKSPLHF,TGTGCCAGCTCACGGGATCCGAAATCACCCCTCCACTTT
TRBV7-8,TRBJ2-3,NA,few,CASSPPREDTQYF,TGTGCCAGCAGCCCCCCACGCGAGGATACGCAGTATTTT
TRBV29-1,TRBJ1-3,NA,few,CSVEVGGGNTIYF,TGCAGCGTTGAAGTCGGGGGCGGAAACACCATATATTTT
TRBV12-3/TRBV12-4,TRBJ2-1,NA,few,CASSLGSDRKQFF,TGTGCCAGCAGCCTCGGGTCAGATCGTAAGCAGTTCTTC
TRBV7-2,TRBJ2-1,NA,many,CASSLGSYNEQFF,TGTGCCAGCAGCTTAGGATCTTACAATGAGCAGTTCTTC
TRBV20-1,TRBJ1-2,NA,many,CSASPVQSPYGYTF,TGCAGTGCTAGCCCTGTACAGAGCCCCTATGGCTACACCTTC
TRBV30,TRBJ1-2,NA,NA,CAWSVRSADYGYTF,TGTGCCTGGAGTGTACGGTCGGCTGACTATGGCTACACCTTC
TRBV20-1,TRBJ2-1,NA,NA,CSAIKGQWFF,TGCAGTGCTATAAAGGGTCAGTGGTTCTTC
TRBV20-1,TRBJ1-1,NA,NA,CSARRDEAFF,TGCAGTGCCCGTAGGGATGAAGCTTTCTTT
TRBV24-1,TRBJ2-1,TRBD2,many,CATSDPTGTSDNEQFF,TGTGCCACCAGTGACCCTACCGGGACTAGCGACAATGAGCAGTTCTTC
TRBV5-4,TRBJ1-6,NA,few,CASSQGPGSPLHF,TGTGCCAGCAGCCAGGGCCCAGGATCACCCCTCCACTTT
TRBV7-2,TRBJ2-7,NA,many,CASSLAWSGGAYEQYF,TGTGCCAGCAGCTTAGCCTGGTCAGGTGGAGCCTACGAGCAGTACTTC
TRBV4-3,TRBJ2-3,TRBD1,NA,CASSDRAGTDTQYF,TGCGCCAGCAGCGACAGGGCCGGGACAGATACGCAGTATTTT
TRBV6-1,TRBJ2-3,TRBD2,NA,CASSDIAGTGDTQYF,TGTGCCAGCAGTGACATAGCGGGGACGGGAGATACGCAGTATTTT
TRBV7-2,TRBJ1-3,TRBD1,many,CASSQQIGWTGYFGNTIYF,TGTGCCAGCAGCCAACAAATTGGCTGGACAGGGTACTTTGGAAACACCATATATTTT
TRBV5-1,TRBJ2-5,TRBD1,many,CASSSGTGVETQYF,TGCGCCAGCAGCTCCGGGACAGGAGTCGAGACCCAGTACTTC
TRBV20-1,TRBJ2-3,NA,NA,CSASEDGSTDTQYF,TGCAGTGCTAGCGAGGACGGTAGCACAGATACGCAGTATTTT
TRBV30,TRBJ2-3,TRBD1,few,CAWSHTLPGQSTDTQYF,TGTGCCTGGAGCCACACCCTACCGGGACAGAGCACAGATACGCAGTATTTT
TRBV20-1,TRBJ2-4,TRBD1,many,CSARDSGTGGLIQYF,TGCAGTGCTAGAGACTCCGGGACAGGAGGTTTAATTCAGTACTTC
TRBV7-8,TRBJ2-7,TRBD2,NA,CASTQGGGRVVYEQYF,TGTGCCAGCACCCAAGGCGGGGGGAGGGTGGTATACGAGCAGTACTTC
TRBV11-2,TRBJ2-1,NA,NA,CASSLDLGNEQFF,TGTGCCAGCAGCTTAGATTTGGGAAATGAGCAGTTCTTC
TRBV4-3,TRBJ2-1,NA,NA,CASSQDRSSYNEQFF,TGCGCCAGCAGCCAAGATAGAAGCTCCTACAATGAGCAGTTCTTC
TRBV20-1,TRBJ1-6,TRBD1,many,CSAKVTGRNSPLHF,TGCAGTGCCAAAGTGACAGGGCGGAATTCACCCCTCCACTTT
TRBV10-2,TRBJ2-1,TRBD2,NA,CASSLTSGEYNEQFF,TGCGCCAGCAGCCTGACTAGCGGGGAATACAATGAGCAGTTCTTC
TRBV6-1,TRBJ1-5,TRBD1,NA,CASSVSDRQPQHF,TGTGCCAGCAGTGTCTCGGACAGGCAGCCCCAGCATTTT
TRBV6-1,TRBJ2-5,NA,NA,CASSEVKKSVADKETQYF,TGTGCCAGCAGTGAAGTTAAGAAATCAGTAGCGGATAAAGAGACCCAGTACTTC
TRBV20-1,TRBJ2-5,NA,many,CSARADGIMETQYF,TGCAGTGCTAGAGCTGATGGGATCATGGAGACCCAGTACTTC
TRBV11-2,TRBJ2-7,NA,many,CASSLVKGDSEAYEQYF,TGTGCCAGCAGCTTAGTCAAAGGCGACAGCGAAGCCTACGAGCAGTACTTC
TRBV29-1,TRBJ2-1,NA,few,CNIDPRGAVGNRQFF,TGCAACATTGACCCGAGGGGGGCCGTAGGCAATCGGCAGTTCTTC
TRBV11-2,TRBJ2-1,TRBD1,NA,CASRAGTGVGNEQFF,TGTGCCAGCAGAGCCGGGACAGGGGTGGGTAATGAGCAGTTCTTC